Listed here are 9 T cell receptor beta chains from one sample, sequenced in a study of somatic mutations in cytotoxic T cells in rheumatoid arthritis. Only in-frame clones appear in the TCRdb table, and some are missing; sequencing was by immunoSEQ multiplex PCR. Of roughly 13,000 clones listed, about 81% are singletons. Sequenced input: CD8+ T cells sorted from blood. These receptors all come from an adult with rheumatoid arthritis.

The chain carries TRBV28 and TRBJ1-5; D is uncertain. Germline-derived CDR1 and CDR2 are MDHEN and SYDVKM. Trimming took off 6 bases at V and 3 bases at J, with 9 bases between the two ends. This CDR3 spans 13 amino acids. The CDR3 sequence: CASSPGNNQPQHF. The CDR3 DNA reads as TGTGCCAGCAGCCCTGGTAACAATCAGCCCCAGCATTTT.

This clone showed up just a few times. The chain joins TRBV7-9 to TRBJ2-7, with D perhaps matching TRBD2 (6 bases). The CDR3 length is 14 residues. The V end lost 4 bases, the J end lost 2 bases, and 12 bases lay between the germline ends. Germline CDR1 SEHNR, CDR2 FQNEAQ (reference sequence). CDR3 coding DNA: TGTGCCAGCAGCTGGGGACTCATTCCCTACGAGCAGTACTTC. Its protein product is CASSWGLIPYEQYF. The full variable domain, completed using reference TRBV7-9 and TRBJ2-7, is DTGVSQNPRHKITKRGQNVTFRCDPISEHNRLYWYRQTLGQGPEFLTYFQNEAQLEKSRLLSDRFSAERPKGSFSTLEIQRTEQGDSAMYLCASSWGLIPYEQYFGPGTRLTVT.

This sequence joins TRBV28 and TRBJ2-5; tentative D call: TRBD1 (5 bases). V dropped 5 bases and J dropped 0 bases, with 16 bases sitting between them. Germline-derived CDR1 and CDR2 are MDHEN and SYDVKM. The length of the CDR3 is 16 residues. This chain's CDR3 is CASSPGHLLYQETQYF. For the CDR3, the DNA is TGTGCCAGCAGTCCCGGACACCTCCTGTACCAAGAGACCCAGTACTTC.

The CDR3 nucleotides read TGTGCCAGCAGCGTAGCCGGCGACGGCACAGATACGCAGTATTTT. Its translation: CASSVAGDGTDTQYF. The chain uses TRBV9 and TRBJ2-3; D gene ambiguous. Germline V gene sequence: CDR1 SGDLS, CDR2 YYNGEE. V was shortened by 0 bases and J by 1 base, with 9 bases between the two germline ends. The CDR3 extends over 15 amino acids.

This chain joins TRBV28 and TRBJ1-6; perhaps TRBD1 as D (5 bases). Germline V gives CDR1 MDHEN, CDR2 SYDVKM. There are 15 residues in the CDR3. V dropped 11 bases and J dropped 0 bases, with 14 bases sitting between them. CDR3 DNA sequence: TGTGCCGGGCGGAGGGGAAGCTCCTATAATTCACCCCTCCACTTT. It specifies CAGRRGSSYNSPLHF.

In its sample, this clone was seen a few times. The rearrangement links TRBV5-6 to TRBJ2-7; TRBD1 matches at 10 bases. The CDR3 loop spans 14 amino acids. Trimming cost V 4 bases and J 5 bases; bases outside gene matches: 6. Germline V gene data show CDR1 as SGHDT and CDR2 as YYEEEE. CDR3 loop: CASSKTGGRNEQYF. The CDR3 DNA is TGTGCCAGCAGCAAGACAGGGGGCAGGAACGAGCAGTACTTC. Supplemented by reference TRBV5-6 and TRBJ2-7, the full variable domain reads DAGVTQSPTHLIKTRGQQVTLRCSPKSGHDTVSWYQQALGQGPQFIFQYYEEEERQRGNFPDRFSGHQFPNYSSELNVNALLLGDSALYLCASSKTGGRNEQYFGPGTRLTVT.

The chain couples TRBV7-8 to TRBJ1-5; no firm D call. With 4 bases removed from V and 7 bases from J, the gap between germline ends came to 14 bases. The V gene's germline CDR1 is SGHVS and CDR2 FQNEAQ. The CDR3 spans 14 residues. The CDR3 nucleotides read TGTGCCAGCAGCTACGGGCCCGAAAAGCAGCCCCAGCATTTT. Translation: CASSYGPEKQPQHF.

In DNA, the CDR3 is TGTGCCAGCAGCAGACAGGGACAGACCCAGTACTTC. Translation: CASSRQGQTQYF. The gene calls are TRBV14 and TRBJ2-5; 7 positions agree with TRBD1. Germline-derived CDR1 and CDR2 are SGHDN and FVKESK. The CDR3 extends over 12 amino acids. The V gene end was trimmed by 5 bases and the J gene end by 6 bases; junction bases not matched to a gene: 3.

The chain joins TRBV27 to TRBJ1-5; D unclear. The germline V gene encodes CDR1 MNHEY and CDR2 SMNVEV (reference sequence). V was cut by 2 bases and J by 2 bases, with 4 bases left in between. CDR3 length: 13 residues. The CDR3 protein is CASSLMRNQPQHF. In DNA form, the CDR3 reads TGTGCCAGCAGTTTAATGCGCAATCAGCCCCAGCATTTT.